This T cell receptor beta chain comes out of a study of cytomegalovirus exposure and HLA in healthy donors. For the study at large: Out of approximately 400 genotyped donors, about 84% belonged to the Caucasian-associated ancestry cluster. Study-level points and caveats: In a later analysis, TCR beta V- and J-gene trimming was associated with a missense DCLRE1C variant. In an earlier analysis, in approximately 630 donors, most V segments appeared productive either ~87% or ~30% of the time. The later analysis indicated that the majority of CMV-associated TCR beta chains appeared HLA-restricted.

In the PCR, 60 Vbeta and 13 Jbeta primers were used. Clones were sequenced by immunoSEQ multiplex PCR, and TCRdb holds only the in-frame ones, with some missing. Of tens of thousands of clones listed, roughly 70% are singletons. This clone was detected a few times. Its matching antigen is unknown. CDR3 length: 12 residues. CDR1 and CDR2 (germline): SGHAT, FQNNGV. With V trimmed by 5 bases and J by 6 bases, 4 bases remained unmatched. Sequences were obtained from PBMCs. The J gene is TRBJ2-7, the V gene TRBV11-2; TRBD1 agrees at 7 bases. The source of this sequence is a man in his sixties in good health and CMV-seropositive. CDR3 protein: CASSRNRGEQYF. The CDR3 nucleotides are TGTGCCAGCAGCCGGAACAGGGGCGAGCAGTACTTC.